This T cell receptor beta chain is from a study of cytomegalovirus exposure and HLA in healthy donors (dated by TCRdb to about 2017). Broadly, across the study: An earlier analysis of under 600 of the donors reported roughly 300 Gb of sequence data and 100 million to 140 million unique TCR beta sequences from about 179 million T cells. An early release covering roughly 580 HLA-typed donors comprised about 300 gigabases of sequencing data and some 79 million unique TCR sequences. Of the 398 genotyped donors, 81% were placed in the genetic ancestry cluster associated with self-reported Caucasian donors. The aim of the study was to test whether cataloging public T cell receptors could identify signatures of past pathogen exposure. Using immunosequencing, the study profiled T cell repertoires from 666 subjects and related those repertoires to cytomegalovirus serostatus. A separate validation cohort of roughly 110 different subjects was used in addition to the approximately 670-subject first cohort. The study combined high-throughput TCR immunosequencing, statistical association of individual TCRs with disease status, and machine learning to predict cytomegalovirus infection status. A later analysis re-analyzed previously published TCR beta repertoires from 600 to 850 donors and added high-resolution HLA genotyping to study TCR occurrence patterns. In the later analysis, no new phenotypic data were used to find candidate immune exposures; instead, reliance was placed on TCR beta sequences and their occurrence across donors. To decide whether each TCR beta V gene segment behaved as functional or pseudogenic, an earlier analysis of some 600 of the donors relied on high-throughput TCR beta sequencing. Alongside the repertoire data, information on donor age, sex, ethnicity and CMV serostatus was compiled. In a later genetic analysis, genome-wide SNP genotypes for about 55% of the 666 donors were used, and that subset was treated as a discovery cohort. All discovery cohort repertoires had been generated on a single sequencing platform. HLA typing covered class I and class II loci at four-digit resolution. The number of donors typed differed by locus, with roughly 629-640 for A, B, C, DRB1 and DQB1, roughly 550 for DQA1, 600 to 610 for DPA1, and over 400 for DPB1. Five DR-DQ haplotypes were handled as single units for association and clustering, since linkage in the cohort was strong. Among 398 genotyped donors of the cohort, an average of about 240,000 unique TCR beta nucleotide sequences were sequenced per donor, around 18% of them non-productive. Points the paper makes about the study in general: The authors suggested that the approach could potentially be generalized to other disease states and immunological phenotypes. Several of the top co-occurrence clusters appeared to be linked to parvovirus B19, influenza, CMV and Epstein-Barr virus, according to a later analysis. The study gave a list of about 170 TCR beta chains associated with cytomegalovirus. A further reported finding was that TCR beta sequences accurately predicted the HLA-A and HLA-B alleles for most subjects in the first cohort. Correlated functional status among segregating V segments might reflect linkage disequilibrium, but an unknown experimental factor could not be ruled out. A later analysis associated about 17,000 TCR beta sequences with specific HLA alleles at a false discovery rate of 0.05. Sequencing depth was assumed to be roughly uniform across donors in the presence/absence analyses, though that assumption may not hold. Because some donors lacked HLA typing at each locus, the association tests relied only on the typed subset. The sequencing pipeline was judged likely to have produced a cluster of highly shared sequence variants as a technical artifact. In a later genetic analysis, fewer N-insertions in productive TCRs were reported among donors in an Asian-associated ancestry cluster than the roughly 700-donor mean. Because the 87-base-pair reads could not distinguish some IMGT-functional V segments, including TRBV6-2 and TRBV6-3, those segments were excluded. Immune exposure information for the cohort was limited to CMV serostatus. A later genetic analysis associated a missense DCLRE1C variant with V-gene and J-gene trimming of TCR beta chains, and an independent cohort replicated the association. In this cohort, only TCR beta chains were sequenced, and detectable features were limited by the absence of alpha or paired-chain data. Most CMV-associated TCR beta chains appeared to be HLA-restricted in a later analysis, and the HLA associations seemed to be driven largely by CMV exposure. In a later analysis, HLA-associated TCR beta chains were found to be more clonally expanded and to have lower generation probabilities than equally common non-associated chains. Cytomegalovirus status was reported to be diagnosed by the classifier with high specificity and sensitivity in both the original and validation cohorts. A later analysis found that TCR association rates varied across HLA loci, with DRB1 alleles showing the most associated TCRs and HLA-C alleles the fewest. Assigning TCR associations to individual alleles was difficult when HLA alleles, especially DR and DQ, strongly co-occurred. In an earlier analysis of approximately 590 of the donors, most TCR beta V segments appeared in productive rearrangements about 90% or about 30% of the time, broadly matching IMGT annotations. Across donors, most TCR sequences were observed very rarely, whereas some public TCRs were present in many individuals. The earlier analysis of about 600 of the donors excluded 15 to 20 rarely observed V segments, including chromosome 9 orphons, because counts were too low. A few of the identified cytomegalovirus-associated TCR beta chains were confirmed in vitro to be specific for cytomegalovirus antigens.

Library creation used the immunoSEQ multiplex PCR assay. For the multiplex PCR, a mixture combining 60 forward primers for TCR Vbeta segments and 13 reverse primers for TCR Jbeta segments was used. The CDR3 region of rearranged TCR beta genes was amplified from genomic DNA with a multiplex PCR assay. The amplified TCR beta libraries were sequenced on the Illumina HiSeq System as 87-base-pair reads. The source study handled its data this way. Across the roughly 600 repertoires, a later analysis counted 80 million or so unique TCR beta chains, 9.5 million to 13 million of which were shared by at least two donors. Raw reads were error-corrected and collapsed into unique sequences by a nearest-neighbor algorithm in which closely related sequences were merged to remove PCR and sequencing errors. V, D and J gene segments were assigned by aligning CDR3 sequences to IMGT reference sequences. For a sequence to be retained, a match of at least six nucleotides to both a V gene segment and a J gene segment was required. A rearrangement counted as productive if the CDR3 had no stop codons and remained in frame with V and J, and every other rearrangement counted as non-productive. CDR3 was defined according to IMGT convention as the region running from the second conserved V-encoded cysteine to the conserved J-encoded phenylalanine. The earlier analysis of approximately 500 of the donors excluded sequences that lacked an unambiguous match to a single V gene segment. An earlier analysis of fewer than 750 of the donors called V segments functional above 56.7% productive rearrangements and segregating when the between-donor standard deviation exceeded 5%. To diagnose cytomegalovirus status from the catalog of TCR beta chain sequences, a statistical classification framework was built. V and J gene assignment, in a later analysis, came from comparing TCR nucleotide sequences with IMGT/GENE-DB human TR gene sequences. The TCRdist pipeline was used in a later analysis to assign CDR3 sequences and most-parsimonious VDJ recombination scenarios. In a later analysis, every TCR beta chain was defined by the combination of its CDR3 amino acid sequence and its V-gene family, and reads without a unique V-gene family were dropped. A later analysis removed several hundred highly shared, low-generation-probability nucleotide sequences to deal with suspected cross-contamination and a sequencing artifact. In a later analysis, a clonal expansion index for each public chain was calculated from normalized within-repertoire ranks of inferred template counts. A later analysis computed generation probabilities with a VDJ recombination model fitted to out-of-frame rearrangements, and checked the results against IGoR. Hypergeometric tests were used in a later analysis to score TCR-TCR, TCR-HLA and TCR-CMV co-occurrence, with a repertoire-size bias correction applied to the TCR pairs. A later analysis estimated false discovery rates by permuting HLA or CMV assignments 20 times. In a later analysis, co-occurring TCRs were grouped using DBSCAN, with TCRdist sequence similarity added in when clustering inside HLA-allele-positive subsets. Repertoires with fewer than 30,000 or more than 120,000 public chains, plus five repertoires with anomalous nucleotide sharing, were excluded from co-occurrence clustering. What TCRdb holds here is the immuneACCESS table cut down to in-frame rearrangements. Part of the clones is not present; checked against another copy, under half of the missing clones reflect an unresolved V gene, and the others are unexplained. The V and J calls and clone size are taken from that table; D and trimming were inferred from the DNA. The sample profile shows about 82,000 clones; roughly 80% of them were found once. Together, the top ten hold around 6.4% of the sample.

The cohort was made up of 500 to 850 healthy bone marrow donors. At the time of sampling, every cohort member was nominally healthy, though immune exposures that went unrecorded were likely present. The donor was CMV seropositive and was included in the group of 270 or so seropositive cohort members. Each donor provided a peripheral blood sample, and peripheral blood mononuclear cells were used for TCR beta sequencing. Genomic DNA extraction from the blood cell samples was performed with the Qiagen DNeasy Blood Extraction Kit. This clone was detected a few times. The antigen it recognizes is unknown. Base quality data are lacking; no much larger clone is found one base away. The CDR3 goes from the cysteine to the phenylalanine over 12 residues. Here the CDR3 DNA is all that survives: 36 bases in frame from base 1. V was cut back by 3 bases and J by 5 bases, leaving a gap of 7 bases between them. CDR1 and CDR2 were assigned from the germline V gene as KGHSH and LQKENI.

The sequenced sample consisted of PBMCs. This receptor was identified in a woman between 45 and 60 years old in good health and CMV-seropositive. This receptor chain uses TRBV18 and TRBJ1-2, with no confidently assigned D gene. Read as DNA, the sequence is TGTGCCAGCTCACCGGGCGAATATGGCTACACCTTC. It is translated as CASSPGEYGYTF.